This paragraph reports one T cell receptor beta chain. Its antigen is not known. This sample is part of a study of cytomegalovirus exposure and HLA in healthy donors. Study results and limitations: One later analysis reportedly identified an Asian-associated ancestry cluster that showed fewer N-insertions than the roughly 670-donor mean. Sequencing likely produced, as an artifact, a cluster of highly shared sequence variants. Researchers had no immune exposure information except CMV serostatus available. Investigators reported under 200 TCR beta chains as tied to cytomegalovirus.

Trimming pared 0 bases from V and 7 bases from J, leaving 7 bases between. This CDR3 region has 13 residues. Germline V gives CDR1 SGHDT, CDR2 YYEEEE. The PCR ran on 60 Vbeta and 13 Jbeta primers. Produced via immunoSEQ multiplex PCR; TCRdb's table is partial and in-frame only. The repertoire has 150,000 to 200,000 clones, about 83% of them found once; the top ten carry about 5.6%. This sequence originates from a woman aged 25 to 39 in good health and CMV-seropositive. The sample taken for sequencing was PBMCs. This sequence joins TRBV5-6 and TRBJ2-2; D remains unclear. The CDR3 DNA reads TGTGCCAGCAGCTTGGCACAGATCGGGGAGCTGTTTTTT. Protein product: CASSLAQIGELFF. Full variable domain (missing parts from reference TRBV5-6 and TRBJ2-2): DAGVTQSPTHLIKTRGQQVTLRCSPKSGHDTVSWYQQALGQGPQFIFQYYEEEERQRGNFPDRFSGHQFPNYSSELNVNALLLGDSALYLCASSLAQIGELFFGEGSRLTVL.